These 25 T cell receptor beta chains were sequenced from one sample in a study of CXCR3-negative and CXCR3-positive naive CD8 T cells. The TRB libraries of cDNA were built by UMI-labeled 5' RACE. TCRdb re-called the 5' RACE reads, yielding one record per CDR3 amino acid sequence without DNA. The sample has 45,000 to 65,000 distinct CDR3 sequences. The specimen was naive CXCR3- CD8+ T cells from blood. Subset noted: CD45RO-CCR7+CD27+CD95- naive CD8+ T cells lacking CXCR3 (TNR3-). The receptors were sampled from a human donor in good health. Some clones in this sample may be carry-over from other donors' samples.

V and J are TRBV7-2 and TRBJ1-5. CDR1 is SGHTA and CDR2 is FQGNSA in the germline V gene. The CDR3 totals 14 residues. CDR3 region: CASSPSVSNQPQHF.

The rearrangement joins TRBV7-2 to TRBJ1-1. Germline V gene data show CDR1 as SGHTA and CDR2 as FQGNSA. This CDR3 comprises 11 residues. Here the CDR3 reads CASSFTTEAFF.

This chain links TRBV28 with TRBJ2-5; TCRdb's D call, TRBD2, is unchecked because there is no DNA. This CDR3 is 14 amino acids long. CDR1 and CDR2 from the germline V gene are MDHEN and SYDVKM. CDR3 sequence: CASSHRLAGLPQYF.

This rearrangement joins TRBV28 to TRBJ1-1; as DNA is missing, the TRBD1 call by TCRdb cannot be tested. Germline V CDR1 and CDR2: MDHEN, SYDVKM. The CDR3 spans 13 residues. The CDR3: CASSKQGGAEAFF.

This chain uses TRBV7-9 with TRBJ2-7; TCRdb indicates TRBD2, and absent DNA this call remains unverified. From germline, CDR1 is SEHNR and CDR2 FQNEAQ (reference sequence). The CDR3 consists of 11 residues. The chain's CDR3 is CASSSPHEQYF.

The rearrangement joins TRBV5-1 to TRBJ1-1; checking the TCRdb D call of TRBD1 is not possible without DNA. Germline CDR1 reads SGHRS; CDR2 reads YFSETQ. The CDR3 has 15 residues. The CDR3 sequence: CASGPEQGPDTEAFF.

The V and J genes are TRBV11-1 and TRBJ2-7. The CDR3 totals 12 residues. Germline V CDR1 and CDR2: SGHAT, FQDESV (reference sequence). The CDR3 loop reads CASSHTEHEQYF.

The chain employs TRBV29-1 and TRBJ2-1; TCRdb's D call, TRBD1, is unchecked because there is no DNA. From germline, CDR1 is SQVTM and CDR2 ANQGSEA. The CDR3 contains 15 residues. The CDR3 sequence: CSVEDRGAAGNEQFF.

The V and J genes are TRBV11-3 and TRBJ2-3; TCRdb returns TRBD1, unconfirmable since there is no DNA. Looked up from germline, CDR1 is SGHNT and CDR2 is YENEEA. CDR3 length: 13 residues. The CDR3 loop is CASKDRVVDTQYF. Looking up the rest from reference TRBV11-3 and TRBJ2-3 gives the full variable domain: EAGVVQSPRYKIIEKKQPVAFWCNPISGHNTLYWYLQNLGQGPELLIRYENEEAVDDSQLPKDRFSAERLKGVDSTLKIQPAELGDSAVYLCASKDRVVDTQYFGPGTRLTVL.

The chain is built from TRBV29-1 and TRBJ2-5. This CDR3 is built from 11 residues. CDR1 SQVTM and CDR2 ANQGSEA come from the germline V gene. The CDR3 protein is CSVRRQETQYF.

The rearrangement uses TRBV19 and TRBJ1-1; TCRdb gives TRBD1 as the D gene, but with no DNA this cannot be confirmed. Germline V lookup: CDR1 LNHDA, CDR2 SQIVND (reference sequence). This CDR3 has 14 residues. CDR3 loop: CASSAGQVDTEAFF.

V and J are TRBV21-1 and TRBJ2-7; without DNA, the TCRdb call of TRBD1 cannot be checked. TRBV21-1 counts as a pseudogene. The CDR3 is 13 amino acids. The CDR3: CASSMNGTYEQYF.

This chain connects TRBV29-1 to TRBJ2-7. This CDR3 has 12 amino acids. Germline loops: CDR1 SQVTM, CDR2 ANQGSEA. CDR3 sequence: CSVEVTAYEQYF.

The chain uses TRBV27 and TRBJ1-1; the TCRdb call, TRBD1, lacks DNA for checking. The germline CDR1 and CDR2 sequences are MNHEY and SMNVEV (reference sequence). This CDR3 has 13 residues. CDR3 region: CASNPAGNTEAFF.

The chain has TRBV7-6 and TRBJ2-7; the D gene TCRdb calls, TRBD1, cannot be checked with no DNA. Germline-derived CDR1 and CDR2 are SGHVS and FNYEAQ. This CDR3 is 13 amino acids long. This CDR3 reads CAGSLSPEYEQYF.

The rearrangement uses TRBV12-3 or TRBV12-4 and TRBJ2-7; no DNA is available, so the TRBD1 call from TCRdb remains unchecked. The CDR3 is made up of 12 amino acids. CDR3 loop: CASSQGSLEQYF.

The chain links TRBV6-6 to TRBJ1-1. The CDR3 is 12 amino acids. Per germline, CDR1 MNHNY and CDR2 SVGAGI (reference sequence). The CDR3 spells CASSYLNTEAFF.

V is TRBV3-1 and J is TRBJ2-3; TCRdb picks TRBD2, but there is no DNA to check that call. The CDR3 is made up of 16 amino acids. Germline V gene sequence: CDR1 LGHDT, CDR2 YNNKEL (reference sequence). CDR3 loop: CASSPSKAGWTDTQYF.

The chain is built from TRBV11-1 and TRBJ2-7; without DNA, the TCRdb call of TRBD1 cannot be checked. The CDR3 contains 15 residues. From germline, CDR1 is SGHAT and CDR2 FQDESV (reference sequence). CDR3 sequence reads: CASSLERTGAYEQYF.

The chain employs TRBV19 and TRBJ2-1; absent DNA, TCRdb's TRBD1 call cannot be checked. Germline V gene data show CDR1 as LNHDA and CDR2 as SQIVND (reference sequence). The CDR3 loop spans 14 amino acids. The chain's CDR3 is CASSPQGSYNEQFF. Filled out from reference TRBV19 and TRBJ2-1, the complete variable domain reads DGGITQSPKYLFRKEGQNVTLSCEQNLNHDAMYWYRQDPGQGLRLIYYSQIVNDFQKGDIAEGYSVSREKKESFPLTVTSAQKNPTAFYLCASSPQGSYNEQFFGPGTRLTVL.

V usage is TRBV29-1 and J usage is TRBJ2-3; checking the TCRdb D call of TRBD2 is not possible without DNA. Germline V gene sequence: CDR1 SQVTM, CDR2 ANQGSEA. The length of the CDR3 is 16 residues. This CDR3 reads CSLMGDAGESTDTQYF.

The chain carries TRBV24-1 and TRBJ2-1; the TCRdb call, TRBD1, lacks DNA for checking. This CDR3 spans 17 amino acids. CDR1 is KGHDR and CDR2 is SFDVKD in the germline V gene. CDR3 amino acids: CATSDQDPRHYYNEQFF.

This clonotype is called medium-sized based on its frequency. The chain has TRBV20-1 and TRBJ2-2; absent DNA, TCRdb's TRBD2 call cannot be checked. Germline V gene data show CDR1 as DFQATT and CDR2 as SNEGSKA (reference sequence). The CDR3 contains 15 residues. The CDR3 protein is CSARPLAGVTGELFF.

The chain links TRBV28 to TRBJ2-7; TCRdb picks TRBD2, but there is no DNA to check that call. The CDR3 length is 20 residues. Germline assignment: CDR1 MDHEN and CDR2 SYDVKM. CDR3 protein: CASSLYRGRSGGVPDYEQYF.

This sequence joins TRBV6-2 or TRBV6-3 and TRBJ2-2; TCRdb outputs TRBD1, but without DNA this stays unchecked. There are 14 residues in the CDR3. CDR1 is MNHEY, CDR2 SVGEGT, per germline. CDR3 sequence: CASSGTVNTGELFF.